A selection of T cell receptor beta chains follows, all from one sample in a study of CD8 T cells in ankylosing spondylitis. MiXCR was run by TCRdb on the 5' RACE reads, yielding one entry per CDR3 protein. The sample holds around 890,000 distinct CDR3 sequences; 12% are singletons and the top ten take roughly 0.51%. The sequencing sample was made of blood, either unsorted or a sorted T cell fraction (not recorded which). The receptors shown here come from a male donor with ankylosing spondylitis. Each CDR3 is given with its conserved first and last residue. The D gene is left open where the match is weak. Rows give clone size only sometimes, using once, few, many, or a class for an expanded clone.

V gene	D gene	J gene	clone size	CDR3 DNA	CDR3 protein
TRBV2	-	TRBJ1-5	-	TGTGCCAGCAGTGTAACCCGGGTTGGTCAGCCCCAGCATTTT	CASSVTRVGQPQHF
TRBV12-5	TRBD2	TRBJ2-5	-	TGTGCTAGTTTGAGGTCTGGGGGGGTCCAAGAGACCCAGTACTTC	CASLRSGGVQETQYF
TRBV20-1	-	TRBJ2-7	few	TGCAGTGCCCGCTTGGACGATCGCGAGCAGTACTTC	CSARLDDREQYF
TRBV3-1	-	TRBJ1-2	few	TGTGCCAGCAGCCAACGACAGTCGAACTATGGCTACACCTTC	CASSQRQSNYGYTF
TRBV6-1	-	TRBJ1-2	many	TGTGCCAGCAGGGGGGGACTAGCTAACTATGGCTACACCTTC	CASRGGLANYGYTF
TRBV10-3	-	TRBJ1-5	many	TGTGCCATCAGTCCGACGAATCAGCCCCAGCATTTT	CAISPTNQPQHF
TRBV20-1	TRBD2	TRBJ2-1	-	TGCAGTGCTAGAGATCCCCGGGCTAGCGGGTACTACAATGAGCAGTTCTTC	CSARDPRASGYYNEQFF
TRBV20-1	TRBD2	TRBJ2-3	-	TGCAGTGCCACCAACGGGGGGGGTAGCACAGATACGCAGTATTTT	CSATNGGGSTDTQYF
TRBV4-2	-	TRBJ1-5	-	TGTGCCAGCAGCCCTGCGGCACCGAATAGCAATCAGCCCCAGCATTTT	CASSPAAPNSNQPQHF
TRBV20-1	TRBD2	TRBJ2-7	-	TGCAGTGCTAGAGATTGGGCTAGCGGGATCTACGAGCAGTACTTC	CSARDWASGIYEQYF
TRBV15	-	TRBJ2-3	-	TGTGCCACTCGGAGGGGGGCTGAAGATACGCAGTATTTT	CATRRGAEDTQYF
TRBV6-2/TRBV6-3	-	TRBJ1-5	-	TGTGCCAGCAGTTACTACGGCAGCCCCAATCAGCCCCAGCATTTT	CASSYYGSPNQPQHF
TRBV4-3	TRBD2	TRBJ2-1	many	TGCGCCAGCAGCGCGGGACTACCCGGGAATGAGCAGTTCTTC	CASSAGLPGNEQFF
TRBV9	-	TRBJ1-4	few	TGTGCCAGCAGCGTATACCAGGCAACGGGTGAAAAACTGTTTTTT	CASSVYQATGEKLFF
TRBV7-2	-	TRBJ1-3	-	TGTGCCAGCAGCTTACCAGGAGTCGGAAACACCATATATTTT	CASSLPGVGNTIYF
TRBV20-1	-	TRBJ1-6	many	TGCAGTGCTCGCCTCCCCGATGGACCCCTCCACTTT	CSARLPDGPLHF
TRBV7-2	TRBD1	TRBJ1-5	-	TGTGCCAGCATCTTTTATCGTGACAGGGACAATCAGCCCCAGCATTTT	CASIFYRDRDNQPQHF
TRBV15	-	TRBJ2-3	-	TGTGCCACCAGCCCTCTGAAGGGGCCCACAGATACGCAGTATTTT	CATSPLKGPTDTQYF
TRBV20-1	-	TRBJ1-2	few	TGCAGTGCTAGAGTATCAGGGGTCGGCTACACCTTC	CSARVSGVGYTF
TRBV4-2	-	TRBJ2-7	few	TGTGCCAGCAGCCAAGGAGGGTCGGGATTCTACGAGCAGTACTTC	CASSQGGSGFYEQYF
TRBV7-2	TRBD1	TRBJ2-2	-	TGTGCCAGCAGCGCCCGGGACAGTCTAAACACCGGGGAGCTGTTTTTT	CASSARDSLNTGELFF
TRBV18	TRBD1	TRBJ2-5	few	TGTGCCAGCTCATTCGGACAGGCAGAGACCCAGTACTTC	CASSFGQAETQYF
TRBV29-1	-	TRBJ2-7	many	TGCAGCGTTGGCGGCGCGACCTCGGAGGAGCAGTACTTC	CSVGGATSEEQYF
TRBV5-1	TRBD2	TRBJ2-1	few	TGCGCCAGCAGCTTGGTGGCTAGCGGGAACTATGAGCAGTTCTTC	CASSLVASGNYEQFF
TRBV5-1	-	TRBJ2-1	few	TGCGCCAGCAGCTTTTTGGGGGGCGGTTCCTACAATGAGCAGTTCTTC	CASSFLGGGSYNEQFF
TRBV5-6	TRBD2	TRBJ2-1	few	TGTGCCAGCAGGCGGGAGATCTACAATGAGCAGTTCTTC	CASRREIYNEQFF
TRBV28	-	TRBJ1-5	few	TGTGCCAGCAGTCCCCTGGGGAACGGCAATCAGCCCCAGCATTTT	CASSPLGNGNQPQHF
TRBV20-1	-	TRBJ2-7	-	TGCAGTGCCGCCCCTGGGGGCAGGGACTACGAGCAGTACTTC	CSAAPGGRDYEQYF
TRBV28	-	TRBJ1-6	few	TGTGCCAGCAGTTTTGGGTCAAATCGGGGTTCACCCCTCCACTTT	CASSFGSNRGSPLHF
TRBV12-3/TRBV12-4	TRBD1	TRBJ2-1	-	TGTGCCAGCAGTTTCGGACAGGGGAGCAATGAGCAGTTCTTC	CASSFGQGSNEQFF
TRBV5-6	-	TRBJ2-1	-	TGTGCCAGCAGCTTGGCGCTAGCGACCTACAATGAGCAGTTCTTC	CASSLALATYNEQFF
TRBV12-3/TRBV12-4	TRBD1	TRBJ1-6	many	TGTGCCAGCAGTACTGGGACAGTATGGTCACCCCTCCACTTT	CASSTGTVWSPLHF
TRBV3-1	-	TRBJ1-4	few	TGTGCCAGCAGCCAAGCCTGGGGTACTGGGGGGTCCAGATTC	CASSQAWGTGGSRF
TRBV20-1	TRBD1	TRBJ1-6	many	TGCAGTGCACCGAGGACAGGGGTTTCACCCCTCCACTTT	CSAPRTGVSPLHF
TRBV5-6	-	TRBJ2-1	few	TGTGCCAGCAGCTACGGGTTCTCCTACAATGAGCAGTTCTTC	CASSYGFSYNEQFF
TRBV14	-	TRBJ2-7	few	TGTGCCAGCAGCCACCGGACCTCCTACGAGCAGTACTTC	CASSHRTSYEQYF
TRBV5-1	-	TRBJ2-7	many	TGCGCCAGCAGCTTCACAACTAGCATCTACGAGCAGTACTTC	CASSFTTSIYEQYF
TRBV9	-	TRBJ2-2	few	TGTGCCAGCAGCGTCCGAGGAGGGGACACCGGGGAGCTGTTTTTT	CASSVRGGDTGELFF
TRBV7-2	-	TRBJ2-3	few	TGTGCCAGCAGCTTACTGGTTGAGGCAGATACGCAGTATTTT	CASSLLVEADTQYF
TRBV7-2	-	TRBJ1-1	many	TGTGCCAGCAGCTTAGCGCGGCCGGCGGACACTGAAGCTTTCTTT	CASSLARPADTEAFF
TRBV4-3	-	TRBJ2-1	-	TGCGCCAGCAGCCACGACTATTCTAACCCAACGTACAATGAGCAGTTCTTC	CASSHDYSNPTYNEQFF
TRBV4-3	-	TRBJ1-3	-	TGCGCCAGCAGCCAAGCCCATTTAGGGGGGAACACCATATATTTT	CASSQAHLGGNTIYF
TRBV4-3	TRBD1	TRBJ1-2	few	TGCGCCAGCAGCCACGGGACAGAGAACTATGGCTACACCTTC	CASSHGTENYGYTF
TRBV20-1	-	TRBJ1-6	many	TGCAGTGCTTGGACAGACCCAAATTCACCCCTCCACTTT	CSAWTDPNSPLHF
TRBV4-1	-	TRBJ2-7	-	TGCGCCAGCAGCCAATACGGCTCCTACGAGCAGTACTTC	CASSQYGSYEQYF
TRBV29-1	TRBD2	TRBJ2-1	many	TGCAGCGTTGCTCTAGCGGCTACCTACAATGAGCAGTTCTTC	CSVALAATYNEQFF
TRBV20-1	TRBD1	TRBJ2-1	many	TGCAGTGGATGGGATGGGGACAGGGTGTATAATGAGCAGTTCTTC	CSGWDGDRVYNEQFF
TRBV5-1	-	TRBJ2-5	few	TGCGCCAGCACAGCCTTGACAGGTGATCAAGAGACCCAGTACTTC	CASTALTGDQETQYF
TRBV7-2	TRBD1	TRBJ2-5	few	TGTGCCAGCAGCGCGGACAGGAAAGAGACCCAGTACTTC	CASSADRKETQYF
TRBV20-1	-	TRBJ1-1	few	TGCAGTGCTAGCCAGGGGCCCGCTAACACTGAAGCTTTCTTT	CSASQGPANTEAFF
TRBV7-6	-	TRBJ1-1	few	TGTGCCAGCACCCTGATCCCGAACACTGAAGCTTTCTTT	CASTLIPNTEAFF